The 21 T cell receptor beta chains in this list originate from one sample, sequenced in a study of tissue T cells after allogeneic stem cell transplantation. Some clones are missing from TCRdb's copy, which holds only in-frame ones; the method was immunoSEQ multiplex PCR. The sample shows roughly 50,000 clones, roughly 75% of them seen only once. Sequences were obtained from sorted cells pooled from one or two spleens. These receptors originate from a pool of C57BL/6 mice in good health.

As to this clone: Gene names are mouse gene names. The read ends 1 residue shy of where the CDR3 ends; the end is completed using the germline J gene. The chain carries TRBV20 and TRBJ1-2; D is unresolved. Germline-derived CDR1 and CDR2 are GFQATS and STVNSAI. V lost 5 bases, J lost 0 bases, and 10 bases lay in between. This CDR3 region has 13 residues. The part of the CDR3 DNA that was read is TGTGGTGCTGGGCGGGGAGCAAACTCCGACTACACC. This sequence encodes CGAGRGANSDYT. The full CDR3 protein reads CGAGRGANSDYTF.

With respect to this clone: Genes and germline come from the mouse. The read terminates 1 residue ahead of where the CDR3 ends, so the germline J gene completes it. The gene calls are TRBV20 and TRBJ2-2; 8 bases fit TRBD2. This CDR3 has 15 amino acids. Germline-derived CDR1 and CDR2 are GFQATS and STVNSAI. Trimming removed 0 bases from V and 4 bases from J; junction bases left unmatched: 4. CDR3 amino acids: CGARETGGATGQLYF. The part of the CDR3 DNA that was read is TGTGGTGCTAGGGAAACTGGGGGTGCCACCGGGCAGCTCTAC.

For this clone: Genes and germline come from the mouse. The read stops 1 residue short of the end of the CDR3; the missing end is completed from the germline J gene. This chain uses TRBV3 with TRBJ1-3, with unresolved D. With 5 bases removed from V and 0 bases from J, the gap between germline ends came to 8 bases. Germline-derived CDR1 and CDR2 are SNHLY and FYNGKV (reference sequence). This CDR3 contains 14 residues. The covered CDR3 bases are TGTGCCAGCAGCCACAGAAGTTCTGGAAATACGCTCTAT. Translation gives CASSHRSSGNTLY. The full-length CDR3 reads as CASSHRSSGNTLYF. Drawing the rest from reference TRBV3 and TRBJ1-3, the complete variable domain is GPKVLQIPSHQIIDMGQMVTLNCDPVSNHLYFYWYKQILGQQMEFLVNFYNGKVMEKSKLFKDQFSVERPDGSYFTLKIQPTALEDSAVYFCASSHRSSGNTLYFGEGSRLIVV.

Worth noting for this clone: The gene symbols are mouse symbols. The CDR3 end lies 1 residue beyond the end of the read and is filled in from the germline J gene. The V gene is TRBV3, the J gene TRBJ2-3, with TRBD2 matching over 7 bases. J lost 3 bases, V lost 4 bases, and 4 bases had no gene match. This CDR3 is built from 14 residues. Germline V gives CDR1 SNHLY, CDR2 FYNGKV (reference sequence). The CDR3 is CASSWGGGAETLYF. CDR3 DNA, as far as it was read: TGTGCCAGCAGCTGGGGTGGGGGGGCAGAAACGCTGTAT.

This clone was picked up one time. The genes and germline here are from mouse. The DNA ends 1 residue before the CDR3 does, and the rest of the CDR3 is filled in from the germline J gene. The chain has TRBV19 and TRBJ2-5; D is ambiguous. CDR3 length: 14 residues. Trimming pared 1 base from V and 0 bases from J, leaving 6 bases between. CDR1 is FNHDT, CDR2 SITEND, per germline (reference sequence). The CDR3 DNA, read in part, is TGTGCCAGCAGTATACTTGTTAACCAAGACACCCAGTAC. Translating gives CASSILVNQDTQY. The CDR3 in its entirety is CASSILVNQDTQYF.

Details on this clone: The genes are named according to mouse. The read stops 1 residue short of the end of the CDR3; the missing end is completed from the germline J gene. V and J are TRBV3 and TRBJ2-5, with TRBD2 matching 11 bases. Unmatched junction bases numbered 7, after V lost 4 bases and J lost 4 bases. CDR3 length equals 16 residues. Germline values: CDR1 SNHLY, CDR2 FYNGKV (reference sequence). The part of the CDR3 DNA that was read is TGTGCCAGCAGCTCCGGGACTGGGGGTGGGGAAGACACCCAGTAC. This encodes CASSSGTGGGEDTQY. The full CDR3 protein reads CASSSGTGGGEDTQYF. Combining the CDR3 with reference TRBV3 and TRBJ2-5 gives the whole variable domain GPKVLQIPSHQIIDMGQMVTLNCDPVSNHLYFYWYKQILGQQMEFLVNFYNGKVMEKSKLFKDQFSVERPDGSYFTLKIQPTALEDSAVYFCASSSGTGGGEDTQYFGPGTRLLVL.

This clone was detected only a few times. Gene names denote mouse genes. The read terminates 1 residue ahead of where the CDR3 ends, so the germline J gene completes it. This sequence joins TRBV17 and TRBJ2-7; possibly TRBD2 for D (7 bases). Between the trimmed V and J ends, which lost 2 bases and 3 bases, there was a span of 14 bases. From germline, CDR1 is MNHDT and CDR2 YYDKIL. The CDR3 runs 15 residues. The CDR3 sequence is CASSRQAGGNYEQYF. CDR3 DNA (partial): TGTGCTAGCAGTAGACAGGCTGGGGGCAACTATGAACAGTAC. The full variable domain, with the rest looked up from reference TRBV17 and TRBJ2-7, is DTTVKQNPRYKLARVGKPVNLICSQTMNHDTMYWYQKKPNQAPKLLLFYYDKILNREADTFEKFQSSRPNNSFCSLYIGSAGLEYSAMYLCASSRQAGGNYEQYFGPGTRLTVL.

Of note for this clone: Gene names refer to mouse genes. CDR3 sequence reads: CTCSAGGGPDTQYF. The DNA read from the CDR3 is TGCACCTGCAGTGCTGGGGGGGGACCTGACACCCAGTAC. The chain joins TRBV1 to TRBJ2-5, with 8 positions matching TRBD2. The read ends 1 residue before the CDR3 terminus; that terminus is restored from the germline J gene. J was trimmed by 6 bases and V by 3 bases; bases with no gene match: 5. From germline, CDR1 is NSQYPW and CDR2 LRSPGD (reference sequence). This CDR3 spans 14 amino acids.

Details on this clone: Gene labels here are mouse ones. Sequencing ends 1 residue short of the CDR3 end; the germline J gene provides the rest. This rearrangement joins TRBV3 to TRBJ1-2; 11 nucleotides align to TRBD1. Trimming cost V 5 bases and J 0 bases; bases outside gene matches: 5. This CDR3 has 16 amino acids. Germline V lookup: CDR1 SNHLY, CDR2 FYNGKV (reference sequence). The part of the CDR3 DNA that was read is TGTGCCAGCAGCCTCGGGACAGGGGGTTCAAACTCCGACTACACC. Residues: CASSLGTGGSNSDYT. The full CDR3 reads CASSLGTGGSNSDYTF.

Turning to this clone: Gene names follow the mouse nomenclature. The read gets to within 1 residue of the CDR3 end, and the germline J gene fills in the rest. The chain has TRBV31 and TRBJ2-5, with TRBD2 as a possible D gene (7 bases). With 1 base removed from V and 3 bases from J, the gap between germline ends came to 8 bases. The CDR3 runs 13 residues. The V gene's germline CDR1 is GKSSPN and CDR2 SITVG. Partial CDR3 DNA: TGTGCCTGGAGTCAGGGGGGGCAAGACACCCAGTAC. The encoded protein is CAWSQGGQDTQY. Given in full, the CDR3 is CAWSQGGQDTQYF.

About this clone itself: The genes and germline here are from mouse. The observed sequence ends 1 residue before the CDR3 terminus, with the missing tail filled in from the germline J gene. The V and J genes are TRBV20 and TRBJ2-5, with a tentative D call TRBD1 (5 bases). The germline gives CDR1 GFQATS, CDR2 STVNSAI. The CDR3 has 14 residues. V lost 5 bases to trimming and J lost 0 bases, with 12 bases between them. This CDR3 reads CGARQNVNQDTQYF. The CDR3 DNA, read in part, is TGTGGTGCTCGACAGAATGTTAACCAAGACACCCAGTAC.

As for this clone: The gene symbols are mouse symbols. The CDR3 end lies 1 residue beyond the end of the read and is filled in from the germline J gene. This sequence joins TRBV19 and TRBJ1-2; D gene uncertain. Germline V gene lookup returns CDR1 FNHDT and CDR2 SITEND (reference sequence). This CDR3 is 13 amino acids long. The V end lost 6 bases, the J end lost 1 base, and 10 bases lay between the germline ends. The sequenced CDR3 bases are TGTGCCAGCATCCTCAGGAAAAACTCCGACTACACC. Its protein product is CASILRKNSDYT. The full CDR3 sequence reads CASILRKNSDYTF.

This clone was recorded once. Genes here carry mouse names. The read finishes 1 residue shy of the CDR3 end, and the germline J gene is used to complete it. The chain is built from TRBV17 and TRBJ2-4; D unclear. Per the germline V gene, CDR1 is MNHDT and CDR2 is YYDKIL. The CDR3 extends over 15 amino acids. V lost 0 bases and J lost 0, with 7 bases in between. Here the CDR3 reads CASSRDVTSQNTLYF. The sequenced CDR3 bases are TGTGCTAGCAGTAGAGATGTAACTAGTCAAAACACCTTGTAC.

The table lists this clone with a few counts. The junction shows a germline mismatch at one end, possibly a read error. Gene names are the mouse ones. The sequence runs out 1 residue before the end of the CDR3; the remainder is reconstructed from the germline J gene. The same CDR3 also results from other DNA sequences found in this sample. The chain recombines TRBV20 with TRBJ2-7, with TRBD2 matching over 10 bases. CDR1 GFQATS and CDR2 STVNSAI come from the germline V gene. This CDR3 contains 14 residues. The part of the CDR3 DNA that was read is TGTGGTGCAAGGGACTGGGGTAGCTCCTATGAACAGTAC. Protein sequence: CGARDWGSSYEQY. The CDR3 as a whole reads CGARDWGSSYEQYF.

This clone was seen once. Each gene name is a mouse one. The DNA ends 1 residue before the CDR3 does, and the rest of the CDR3 is filled in from the germline J gene. The chain couples TRBV5 to TRBJ2-5; no clear D gene. Germline values: CDR1 LGHNA, CDR2 YNLKQL (reference sequence). This CDR3 region has 14 residues. Trimming took off 2 bases at V and 3 bases at J, with 9 bases between the two ends. The chain's CDR3 is CASSQKPHQDTQYF. The CDR3 DNA, read in part, is TGTGCCAGCAGCCAAAAACCCCATCAAGACACCCAGTAC.

Notes on this clone: Each gene name is a mouse one. The read ends 1 residue early relative to the CDR3; the germline J gene fills the gap. The chain carries TRBV13-2 and TRBJ2-2; D might be TRBD1 or TRBD2, each matching 6 bases. The CDR3 contains 14 residues. Germline lookup yields CDR1 NNHNN and CDR2 SYGAGS (reference sequence). V lost 0 bases, J lost 4 bases, and 7 bases lay in between. The part of the CDR3 DNA that was read is TGTGCCAGCGGTGATGGGGGGCCCACCGGGCAGCTCTAC. Translation: CASGDGGPTGQLY. The whole CDR3 protein reads CASGDGGPTGQLYF.

Of note for this clone: The gene symbols are mouse symbols. The sequence runs out 1 residue before the end of the CDR3; the remainder is reconstructed from the germline J gene. The genes are TRBV15 and TRBJ2-7, with 11 bases that match TRBD2. The CDR3 sequence is 14 residues long. Germline CDR1 reads SGHND; CDR2 reads FRSKSL. The ends lost 2 bases at V and 4 bases at J; junction bases unmatched: 1. The sequenced CDR3 bases are TGTGCCAGCAGTTTACGGACTGGGGGGTATGAACAGTAC. Translating it yields CASSLRTGGYEQY. The entire CDR3 sequence reads CASSLRTGGYEQYF.

A note on this clone: The genes are named according to mouse. The read is 1 residue too short to cover the CDR3 end, so that end is filled in from the germline J gene. The rearrangement joins TRBV16 to TRBJ1-2, with D perhaps matching TRBD1 (5 bases). With 4 bases removed from V and 4 bases from J, the gap between germline ends came to 13 bases. Germline V gene lookup returns CDR1 SGHSA and CDR2 FRNQAP. The CDR3 is 14 residues long. The CDR3 sequence is CASSSQGAVSDYTF. CDR3 bases read: TGTGCAAGCAGCTCCCAGGGCGCGGTCTCCGACTACACC.

Points on this clone: Genes here carry mouse names. The CDR3 extends 1 residue past the end of the read, so its final part is completed from the germline J gene. V is TRBV5 and J is TRBJ2-3, with D unresolved. The germline gives CDR1 LGHNA, CDR2 YNLKQL (reference sequence). The CDR3 has 13 residues. V gave up 5 bases and J gave up 1 base, with 7 bases separating them. CDR3 loop: CASSSLGAETLYF. The CDR3 bases that were read are TGTGCCAGCAGCTCTTTGGGTGCAGAAACGCTGTAT.

Comment on this clone: Germline and genes here are mouse. The read comes to an end 1 residue before the CDR3 does, leaving the germline J gene to fill in the end. The chain uses TRBV13-2 and TRBJ1-4; D is unresolved. Germline CDR1 reads NNHNN; CDR2 reads SYGAGS (reference sequence). The CDR3 loop spans 13 amino acids. With 4 bases removed from V and 5 bases from J, the gap between germline ends came to 9 bases. CDR3 protein: CASGPEENERLFF. The sequenced CDR3 bases are TGTGCCAGCGGTCCGGAAGAGAACGAAAGATTATTT.

In regard to this clone: Genes and germline are mouse. The read is 1 residue too short to cover the CDR3 end, so that end is filled in from the germline J gene. The rearrangement joins TRBV15 to TRBJ2-3; D is possibly TRBD1 (6 bases). CDR1 is SGHND and CDR2 is FRSKSL in the germline V gene. This CDR3 region has 14 residues. V was cut by 6 bases and J by 0 bases, with 10 bases left in between. The CDR3 bases that were read are TGTGCCAGCAGCCGGACAGCTAGTGCAGAAACGCTGTAT. Its protein product is CASSRTASAETLY. The entire CDR3 is CASSRTASAETLYF.